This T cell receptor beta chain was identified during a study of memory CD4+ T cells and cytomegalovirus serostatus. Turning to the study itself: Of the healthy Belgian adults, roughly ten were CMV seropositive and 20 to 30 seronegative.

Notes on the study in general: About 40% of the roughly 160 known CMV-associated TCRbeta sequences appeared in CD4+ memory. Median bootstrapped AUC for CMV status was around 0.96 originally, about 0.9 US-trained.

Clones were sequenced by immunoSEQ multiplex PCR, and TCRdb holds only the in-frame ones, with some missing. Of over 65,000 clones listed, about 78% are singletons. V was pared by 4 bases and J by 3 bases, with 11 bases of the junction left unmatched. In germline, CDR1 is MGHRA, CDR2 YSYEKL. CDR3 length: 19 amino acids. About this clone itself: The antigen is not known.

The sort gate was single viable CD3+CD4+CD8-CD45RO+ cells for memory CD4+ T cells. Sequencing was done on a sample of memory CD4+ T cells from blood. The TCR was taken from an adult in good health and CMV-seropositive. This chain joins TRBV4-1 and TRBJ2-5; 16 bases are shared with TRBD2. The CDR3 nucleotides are TGCGCCAGCAGCCCGCCCTCCGGGACTAGCGGGGGGGATGAAGAGACCCAGTACTTC. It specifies CASSPPSGTSGGDEETQYF.